This is a list of T cell receptor beta chains from one sample in a study of shared clonotypes between healthy human individuals. The method was immunoSEQ multiplex PCR; TCRdb's version includes in-frame clones alone and lacks a portion of them. The sample shows over a million clones, roughly 97% of them seen only once. Sequencing was carried out using naive CD4+ T cells sorted from blood. The receptors were gathered from a man aged 25-45 years in good health. CDR3s include the opening cysteine and the closing phenylalanine or tryptophan. A D gene is named only where the DNA matches it firmly. Clone size appears in some rows only: once, few, many, or a class for an expanded clone.

>TRBD2|TRBV30|.|TRBJ2-3
TGTGCCTGGGGTCAACTAGCGGGAGTAATAGATACGCAGTATTTT
CAWGQLAGVIDTQYF
>.|TRBV9|.|TRBJ1-3
TGTGCCAGCAGCACCCGGGAATGGTACTCTGGAAACACCATATATTTT
CASSTREWYSGNTIYF
>.|TRBV9|.|TRBJ2-7
TGTGCCAGCAGCGCCAGTATAGGACCCCAATTCTTC
CASSASIGPQFF
>.|TRBV5-1|.|TRBJ2-2
TGCGCCAGCAGCTTGTTAAGGGGCGCGGACACCGGGGAGCTGTTTTTT
CASSLLRGADTGELFF
>TRBD1|TRBV6-6|.|TRBJ2-7
TGTGCCAGCAGCGAACGGGACAGGGCCTACGAGCAGTACTTC
CASSERDRAYEQYF
>.|TRBV15|.|TRBJ2-1
TGTGCCACCAGCGTCGGACTGATCAATGAGCAGTTCTTC
CATSVGLINEQFF
>.|TRBV15|once|TRBJ1-5
TGTGCCACCAGCAGAGACGGGGATCCCAATCAGCCCCAGCATTTT
CATSRDGDPNQPQHF
>.|TRBV29-1|once|TRBJ1-3
TGCAGCGTAAGACAGGATGGAAACACCATATATTTT
CSVRQDGNTIYF
>.|TRBV18|.|TRBJ1-5
TGTGCCAGCTCCCCTTGGAATAGCAATCAGCCCCAGCATTTT
CASSPWNSNQPQHF
>.|TRBV5-1|.|TRBJ2-3
TGCGCCAGCAGCTTGGATTCGGGTCATGGCACAGATACGCAGTATTTT
CASSLDSGHGTDTQYF
>TRBD2|TRBV25-1|.|TRBJ2-3
TGTGCCAGCAGTGAAGGAAGCGGGAGGGCGGCAGATACGCAGTATTTT
CASSEGSGRAADTQYF
>.|TRBV6-5|.|TRBJ1-2
TGTGCCAGCAGTTACGTCACGGCAGCTAATGGCTACACCTTC
CASSYVTAANGYTF
>.|TRBV2|.|TRBJ1-1
TGTGCCAGCACCTTTGGGAGGAGGCTGAACACTGAAGCTTTCTTT
CASTFGRRLNTEAFF
>.|TRBV4-1|.|TRBJ2-2
TGCGCCAGCAGCCGAGTGGACGGGGAGCTGTTTTTT
CASSRVDGELFF
>.|TRBV2|.|TRBJ1-5
TGTGCCAGCGGCGTTCAGGCCAATCAGCCCCAGCATTTT
CASGVQANQPQHF
>.|TRBV10-3|.|TRBJ1-5
TGTGCCATCAGTGATAGGGGAACTCAGCCCCAGCATTTT
CAISDRGTQPQHF
>TRBD2|TRBV27|.|TRBJ2-3
TGTGCCAGCAGTATGACTAGCGGGAGTTCCCAGGGAGTAGATACGCAGTATTTT
CASSMTSGSSQGVDTQYF
>TRBD2|TRBV5-1|.|TRBJ2-1
TGCGCCAGCAGCCCCCTCGCGGGAGGGCTGTCCTACAATGAGCAGTTCTTC
CASSPLAGGLSYNEQFF